This T cell receptor beta chain stems from a study of graft-versus-host responses after intestinal transplantation. Turning to the study itself: Each of the recipients got a multivisceral, liver-intestinal, or isolated intestinal transplant.

Regarding this clone: The antigen is undetermined.

Sequencing used immunoSEQ multiplex PCR; TCRdb keeps in-frame clones, though not all of them. The table has about 97,000 clones, over 75% seen once. Study-level results: Early after transplant, HvG declines were associated with peak levels of circulating GvH clones.

The receptor's source is a human patient who received an intestinal transplant, so some T cells may come from the graft donor. The source was PBMCs, collected just under 460 days after intestinal transplant.

Here the CDR3 DNA reads TGTGCCAGCTCTCTCAGCGGGGGACTAAAAGAGACCCAGTACTTC. Amino acids: CASSLSGGLKETQYF. The chain couples TRBV18 to TRBJ2-5; 8 nucleotides agree with TRBD2. Germline CDR1 and CDR2: KGHSH and LQKENI. The CDR3 is made up of 15 amino acids. The V segment lost 6 bases and the J segment 3 bases; nucleotides outside the gene matches: 9.